This TCR beta chain was observed in a study of blood T cell repertoires in COVID-19. Study summary: Acute and convalescent COVID-19 specimens originated in the United States, Italy and Spain. PBMCs, B-cell-depleted T cells, or T cells were the source of the cDNA or gDNA that made up the material.

In the original workflow: It was from reference gene primer amplification that nucleated cell counts were estimated. TCRdb's table, derived via immunoSEQ multiplex PCR, lists solely in-frame clones and lacks some. D and trimming come from the DNA, and the V and J calls and clone size come from that table. The sample records approximately 150,000 clones, around 85% being singletons. Germline lookup yields CDR1 SGHDT and CDR2 YYEEEE. The J segment lost 6 bases and the V segment lost 0 bases, leaving 9 bases of the junction unmatched. The CDR3 spans 16 residues. Sequenced: peripheral blood. The source of this sequence is a man between 65 and 80 years old with acute or convalescent COVID-19. V and J are TRBV5-6 and TRBJ1-5; 7 nucleotides line up with TRBD1. The DNA for the CDR3 is TGTGCCAGCAGCTTGGGTCCCGGGACAGCGGCTCAGCCCCAGCATTTT. This codes for CASSLGPGTAAQPQHF. Together with reference TRBV5-6 and TRBJ1-5, the CDR3 gives the full variable domain: DAGVTQSPTHLIKTRGQQVTLRCSPKSGHDTVSWYQQALGQGPQFIFQYYEEEERQRGNFPDRFSGHQFPNYSSELNVNALLLGDSALYLCASSLGPGTAAQPQHFGDGTRLSIL.